This TCR beta chain was documented in a study of beta chain features in type 1 diabetes. Study at large: Healthy donors and patients showed comparable age, gender and cell yields. The study's findings and limits: The naive, central memory and Treg TCRB repertoires of patients appeared to be more similar to one another than those of healthy donors.

Trimming left V 4 bases short and J 2 bases short, with 17 bases between. CDR1 and CDR2 (germline): SGHTA, FQGNSA. The CDR3 is 16 residues long. Only one heparinised blood draw was taken per donor, and its volume averaged around 110 mL. Each of the CD4+ naive, central memory, regulatory and stem cell-like memory populations was sorted via CD45RO/CCR7/CD25/CD127/CD95/CD27. A remark on this clone: The antigen is unknown.

Reverse transcription of all isolated RNA meant that expressed TCRB transcripts were sequenced. Generated by immunoSEQ multiplex PCR, the TCRdb table keeps only in-frame clones and is missing some. The sample has some 270,000 clones, 8% seen once; the top ten hold about 0.93%. The J gene is TRBJ2-5, the V gene TRBV7-2; D gene uncertain. The sample taken for sequencing was central memory CD4+ T cells from blood. This TCR came from a young woman in good health. CDR3 residues: CASSWRSGAGQETQYF. The CDR3 DNA follows: TGTGCCAGCAGCTGGCGCTCGGGTGCCGGACAAGAGACCCAGTACTTC.